The clone carrying this TCR beta chain was picked up a small number of times. Its antigen is undetermined. This sample was taken from a study of CD8+CD57+ T cells in acquired aplastic anemia. Whole-study findings and limits: Between patients and controls, approximately 29 CD8+ CDR3 sequences were found in common.

Sequencing involved patients with CD8+CD57+ cell expansion previously shown by flow cytometry. Every one of the patients had aplastic anemia (severe, acquired). The germline V gene has CDR1 SGHKS and CDR2 YYEKEE (reference sequence). V was pared by 3 bases and J by 5 bases, with 1 base of the junction left unmatched. CDR3 length equals 14 residues. The study profiled TCR beta VDJ and CDR3 using genomic DNA as template. TCRdb analysed the reads with MiXCR anew, one entry per CDR3 protein. In the table there are some 170,000 distinct CDR3 sequences, less than 65% of which are singletons. The source of this sequence is a human donor with aplastic anemia. The sequenced sample consisted of sorted CD4+, CD8+, or CD8+CD57+ T cells (not recorded which) from PBMCs. The genes are TRBV5-5 and TRBJ2-7, with 14 bases matching TRBD2. Here the CDR3 reads CASSWGLAGDEQYF. CDR3 bases: TGTGCCAGCAGCTGGGGACTAGCGGGAGACGAGCAGTACTTC.